Below, 10 T cell receptor beta chains from the same sample are listed, as sequenced in a study of blood T cell repertoires in COVID-19. Libraries were prepared by immunoSEQ multiplex PCR; TCRdb keeps only in-frame clonotypes and omits some of them. The profile covers 70,000 to 95,000 clones, with roughly 89% appearing a single time and 5.2% taken by the ten largest. The sample taken for sequencing was peripheral blood. All receptors derive from a woman at least 80 years old with active COVID-19.

This clone has only a few counts. The rearrangement links TRBV6-2 or TRBV6-3 to TRBJ1-2; D is possibly TRBD1 (6 bases). In germline, CDR1 is MNHEY, CDR2 SVGEGT. V gave up 5 bases and J gave up 6 bases, with 22 bases separating them. The CDR3 loop spans 16 amino acids. CDR3 DNA sequence: TGTGCCAGCAGTAGAGCCGGGACATTTTCCTCAAATGGCTACACCTTC. It encodes CASSRAGTFSSNGYTF.

This sequence joins TRBV7-8 and TRBJ1-2, with D tentatively TRBD1 (6 bases). CDR1 is SGHVS, CDR2 FQNEAQ, per germline. V was shortened by 1 base and J by 1 base, with 10 bases between the two germline ends. The CDR3 is 15 residues long. The CDR3 sequence is CASSLGQGLNYGYTF. The CDR3 DNA sequence: TGTGCCAGCAGCTTAGGGCAGGGGCTTAACTATGGCTACACCTTC.

The rearrangement links TRBV11-2 to TRBJ2-7; D remains ambiguous. Trimming cost V 5 bases and J 5 bases, with 10 bases left between them. Germline V gene sequence: CDR1 SGHAT, CDR2 FQNNGV. The CDR3 sequence is 12 residues long. CDR3 nucleotides: TGTGCCAGCAGCATAATTTCTGACGAGCAGTACTTC. Translating it yields CASSIISDEQYF. The full variable domain, in which reference TRBV11-2 and TRBJ2-7 provide the parts outside the CDR3, is EAGVAQSPRYKIIEKRQSVAFWCNPISGHATLYWYQQILGQGPKLLIQFQNNGVVDDSQLPKDRFSAERLKGVDSTLKIQPAKLEDSAVYLCASSIISDEQYFGPGTRLTVT.

CDR3 region: CASSWPSSGRAVNYNEQFF. The CDR3 DNA reads TGTGCCAGCAGTTGGCCGAGTAGCGGGAGGGCCGTTAACTACAATGAGCAGTTCTTC. V is TRBV28 and J is TRBJ2-1; 11 bases line up with TRBD2. CDR3 length: 19 amino acids. J gave up 3 bases and V 4 bases, and 14 bases lay outside the gene matches. Germline V CDR1 and CDR2: MDHEN, SYDVKM.

This clone occurred once. The chain uses TRBV14 and TRBJ1-2; perhaps TRBD1 as D (6 bases). Trimming left V 4 bases short and J 4 bases short, with 10 bases between. The CDR3 covers 13 residues. Per the germline V gene, CDR1 is SGHDN and CDR2 is FVKESK. CDR3 DNA: TGTGCCAGCAGCCCCCAGGGGATCTATGGCTACACCTTC. Translating gives CASSPQGIYGYTF.

V and J are TRBV11-2 and TRBJ1-1; D uncertain. CDR1 is SGHAT, CDR2 FQNNGV, per germline. This CDR3 has 14 amino acids. The V end was cut by 1 base, the J end by 5 bases, with 11 bases between. CDR3 region: CASSLVRGWTEAFF. In nucleotides, the CDR3 is TGTGCCAGCAGCTTAGTCCGGGGTTGGACTGAAGCTTTCTTT.

This clone has a handful of counts. V is TRBV6-1 and J is TRBJ2-7; D might be TRBD2 (6 bases). Germline CDR1 is MNHNS and CDR2 is SASEGT. V shed 1 base and J shed 5 bases, with 15 bases lying between them. This CDR3 spans 15 amino acids. The CDR3 DNA is TGTGCCAGCAGTGAAGTGGGAGACTCGGGGGACGAGCAGTACTTC. Translating it yields CASSEVGDSGDEQYF.

CDR3 in DNA: TGTGCCAGTAGCCTAGGGACTAGCGGGCCCACAGATACGCAGTATTTT. It codes for CASSLGTSGPTDTQYF. V and J are TRBV19 and TRBJ2-3; 12 bases line up with TRBD2. CDR1 and CDR2 from the germline V gene are LNHDA and SQIVND (reference sequence). The ends lost 6 bases at V and 2 bases at J; junction bases unmatched: 6. The CDR3 spans 16 residues.

The count of this clone is one. This CDR3 is CASSFQGPWGPHTDTQYF. The CDR3 bases are TGTGCCAGCAGTTTCCAGGGGCCGTGGGGGCCACACACAGATACGCAGTATTTT. The chain combines TRBV27 with TRBJ2-3; possibly TRBD1 for D (6 bases). Germline CDR1 reads MNHEY; CDR2 reads SMNVEV (reference sequence). The CDR3 is 18 amino acids. The ends were cut back, 3 bases at V and 2 bases at J, with 21 bases in the middle.

The chain joins TRBV10-2 to TRBJ1-5; 7 nucleotides line up with TRBD1. Trimming removed 8 bases from V and 0 bases from J; junction bases left unmatched: 4. The CDR3 contains 14 residues. The V gene's germline CDR1 is WSHSY and CDR2 SAAADI. This chain's CDR3 is CASRDSYSNQPQHF. The CDR3 DNA reads TGCGCCAGCCGGGACAGTTATAGCAATCAGCCCCAGCATTTT.